This passage covers 18 T cell receptor beta chains from one sample sequenced in a study of regulatory T cells in long-lasting Graves disease. Regarding time point: newly diagnosed GD, antithyroid drugs for less than 3 months. With RNA extracted from PBMCs as input, the TCR library was made. Researchers made TCR beta libraries by using iRepertoire HTBI primers and running Arm-PCR on CDR3 regions. Via MiXCR, TCRdb re-called the multiplex PCR reads, giving one row per CDR3 protein. The sample carries fewer than 650,000 distinct CDR3 sequences, 16% recorded once. The same data also contributed to another study, on T cells in Graves' hyperthyroidism and ophthalmopathy.

The sequencing used peripheral blood mononuclear cells (PBMCs), collected at new diagnosis, from a patient treated with antithyroid drugs. The receptors stem from a man between 18 and 35 years old with Graves disease.

This clonotype was observed at least ten times. The CDR3: CSVAAGEGYEQYF. DNA for the CDR3: TGCAGTGTGGCAGCGGGAGAGGGGTACGAGCAGTACTTC. The chain has TRBV20-1 and TRBJ2-7; 8 bases match TRBD2. The CDR3 length is 13 residues. Trimming at V came to 7 bases and at J to 4 bases, leaving 9 bases not matched to a gene. CDR1 is DFQATT and CDR2 is SNEGSKA in the germline V gene (reference sequence).

The chain has TRBV7-9 and TRBJ1-1; 9 positions agree with TRBD1. The germline CDR1 and CDR2 sequences are SEHNR and FQNEAQ (reference sequence). The J segment lost 3 bases and the V segment lost 5 bases, leaving 7 bases of the junction unmatched. The CDR3 has 15 residues. For the CDR3, the DNA is TGTGCCAGCAGCCTCTTCCGACAGGGGGACACTGAAGCTTTCTTT. Amino acid sequence: CASSLFRQGDTEAFF.

This clonotype was detected a few times. The V gene is TRBV29-1, the J gene TRBJ2-7, with 10 bases identical to TRBD1. The CDR3 spans 14 residues. The V and J ends lost 7 bases and 5 bases, in that order; junction bases with no gene match: 11. Germline V CDR1 and CDR2: SQVTM, ANQGSEA. The CDR3 loop reads CSASPRTGGDEQYF. CDR3 nucleotides: TGCAGCGCCTCTCCCCGGACAGGGGGAGACGAGCAGTACTTC.

This clonotype was found a few times. At one boundary the junction diverges from the germline segment, which might be a read error. This sequence joins TRBV20-1 and TRBJ2-1; D remains ambiguous. There are 12 residues in the CDR3. Germline values: CDR1 DFQATT, CDR2 SNEGSKA (reference sequence). The CDR3 DNA reads as TGCAGCCGACATCTCGGCTACAATGGGCAGTTCTTC. Its protein product is CSRHLGYNGQFF.

This clonotype was seen repeatedly, ten times or more. The V gene is TRBV30, the J gene TRBJ1-1; tentatively, D is TRBD1 (6 bases). The CDR3 length is 13 residues. V lost 3 bases and J lost 1, with 9 bases in between. Germline CDR1 GTSNPN, CDR2 SVGIG (reference sequence). In nucleotides, the CDR3 is TGTGCCTGGAGCGGACAGTCGAACACTGAAGCTTTCTTT. Protein product: CAWSGQSNTEAFF.

In its sample, this clonotype was seen many times. J is TRBJ1-1 and V is TRBV30; no reliable D call. The germline V gene has CDR1 GTSNPN and CDR2 SVGIG (reference sequence). The CDR3 has 13 residues. V was cut by 0 bases and J by 7 bases, with 12 bases left in between. DNA of the CDR3: TGTGCCTGGAGTGTATACGGAGCGAATGAAGCTTTCTTT. It yields the protein CAWSVYGANEAFF.

The sample holds many counts of this clonotype. The rearrangement joins TRBV27 to TRBJ2-1; D is uncertain. The V end was cut by 8 bases, the J end by 7 bases, with 12 bases between. Germline V gene lookup returns CDR1 MNHEY and CDR2 SMNVEV (reference sequence). The CDR3 length is 12 residues. CDR3 residues: CASAPATNEQFF. The CDR3 region has the DNA TGTGCCAGCGCCCCCGCGACTAATGAGCAGTTCTTC.

This rearrangement joins TRBV30 to TRBJ1-5; 9 bases map to TRBD1. The germline CDR1 and CDR2 sequences are GTSNPN and SVGIG (reference sequence). This CDR3 region has 18 residues. Trimming cost V 0 bases and J 2 bases; bases outside gene matches: 11. In nucleotides, the CDR3 is TGTGCCTGGAGTGTAGGGACAGGGCGAGGAGGTGGCAATCAGCCCCAGCATTTT. Protein product: CAWSVGTGRGGGNQPQHF.

The chain uses TRBV27 and TRBJ2-4, with 9 nucleotides matching TRBD1. The CDR3 contains 14 residues. Germline loops: CDR1 MNHEY, CDR2 SMNVEV (reference sequence). V was pared by 3 bases and J by 6 bases, with 3 bases of the junction left unmatched. For the CDR3, the DNA is TGTGCCAGCAGTTTTGGACAGGGGACAAACATTCAGTACTTC. Its protein product is CASSFGQGTNIQYF.

This clonotype was picked up many times. The gene calls are TRBV7-8 and TRBJ2-5; D unresolved. Germline CDR1 and CDR2: SGHVS and FQNEAQ. Trimming removed 4 bases at V and 9 bases at J, with 21 bases between. This CDR3 comprises 15 residues. CDR3 loop: CASSSLRASVWSQYF. CDR3 nucleotide sequence: TGTGCCAGCAGCTCATTACGGGCCTCCGTGTGGTCCCAGTACTTC.

This clonotype was picked up many times. V and J are TRBV27 and TRBJ2-6, with D possibly TRBD2 on 5 matching bases. This CDR3 spans 17 amino acids. Per germline, CDR1 MNHEY and CDR2 SMNVEV (reference sequence). The V gene lost 5 bases and the J gene lost 0 bases, with 14 bases spanning the gap. CDR3 residues: CASSPTTGSSGANVLTF. The CDR3 DNA follows: TGTGCCAGCAGTCCGACGACGGGGAGCTCTGGGGCCAACGTCCTGACTTTC.

This clonotype was seen ten or more times. The rearrangement links TRBV6-1 to TRBJ2-3; weak D call: TRBD1 (5 bases). Germline lookup yields CDR1 MNHNS and CDR2 SASEGT. With 6 bases removed from V and 0 bases from J, the gap between germline ends came to 7 bases. The CDR3 is made up of 13 amino acids. In nucleotides, the CDR3 is TGTGCCAGCAGGGACACAAGCACAGATACGCAGTATTTT. Translating gives CASRDTSTDTQYF.

This chain uses TRBV7-3 with TRBJ2-1, with 10 bases aligning to TRBD1. The germline CDR1 and CDR2 sequences are SGHTA and FQGTGA. Germline trimming cut 1 base from V and 4 bases from J; bases unmatched to any gene: 1. This CDR3 spans 15 amino acids. CDR3 DNA sequence: TGTGCCAGCAGCTTAAGGGACAGGGGATACAATGAGCAGTTCTTC. This codes for CASSLRDRGYNEQFF.

The chain joins TRBV7-9 to TRBJ2-3; 11 bases are shared with TRBD2. This CDR3 spans 18 amino acids. Germline CDR1 is SEHNR and CDR2 is FQNEAQ (reference sequence). The V gene end was trimmed by 6 bases and the J gene end by 5 bases; junction bases not matched to a gene: 16. In DNA form, the CDR3 reads TGTGCCAGCAGTCGAGGACTAGCGGGCAGAATGCGGGGAGATACGCAGTATTTT. The encoded protein is CASSRGLAGRMRGDTQYF.

In this sample, this clonotype turned up many times. The V and J genes are TRBV29-1 and TRBJ2-5; TRBD1 aligns across 9 bases. The length of the CDR3 is 13 residues. The germline V gene has CDR1 SQVTM and CDR2 ANQGSEA. Trimming removed 4 bases from V and 5 bases from J; junction bases left unmatched: 5. The CDR3 sequence: CSVARDRAETQYF. The CDR3 bases are TGCAGCGTTGCCCGGGACAGGGCCGAGACCCAGTACTTC. The entire variable domain, with the rest obtained from reference TRBV29-1 and TRBJ2-5, is as follows: SAVISQKPSRDICQRGTSLTIQCQVDSQVTMMFWYRQQPGQSLTLIATANQGSEATYESGFVIDKFPISRPNLTFSTLTVSNMSPEDSSIYLCSVARDRAETQYFGPGTRLLVL.

For this clonotype: Possible read error: a much larger clone is one base away. DNA of the CDR3: TGCGGTGCCACCGGGACTAGCGGGGTTTCCTACAATGAGCAGTTCTTC. Protein product: CGATGTSGVSYNEQFF. The J gene is TRBJ2-1, the V gene TRBV20-1; 13 bases line up with TRBD2. The CDR3 covers 16 residues. CDR1 is DFQATT and CDR2 is SNEGSKA in the germline V gene (reference sequence).

The table lists this clonotype with many counts. The genes are TRBV5-1 and TRBJ2-1; 12 bases map to TRBD2. Germline V gene lookup returns CDR1 SGHRS and CDR2 YFSETQ. V gave up 2 bases and J gave up 7 bases; unmatched junction bases: 4. CDR3 length equals 15 residues. The chain's CDR3 is CASSFSTSGSNEQFF. CDR3 nucleotides: TGCGCCAGCAGCTTTTCGACTAGCGGGAGTAATGAGCAGTTCTTC.

There are many counts of this clonotype. V and J are TRBV5-1 and TRBJ2-7; tentative D call: TRBD2 (6 bases). This CDR3 has 14 amino acids. Germline CDR1 reads SGHRS; CDR2 reads YFSETQ. The V and J ends lost 1 base and 4 bases respectively, with 12 bases between them. CDR3 in DNA: TGCGCCAGCAGCTTGCCCGGGCGGGATTACGAGCAGTACTTC. This codes for CASSLPGRDYEQYF.